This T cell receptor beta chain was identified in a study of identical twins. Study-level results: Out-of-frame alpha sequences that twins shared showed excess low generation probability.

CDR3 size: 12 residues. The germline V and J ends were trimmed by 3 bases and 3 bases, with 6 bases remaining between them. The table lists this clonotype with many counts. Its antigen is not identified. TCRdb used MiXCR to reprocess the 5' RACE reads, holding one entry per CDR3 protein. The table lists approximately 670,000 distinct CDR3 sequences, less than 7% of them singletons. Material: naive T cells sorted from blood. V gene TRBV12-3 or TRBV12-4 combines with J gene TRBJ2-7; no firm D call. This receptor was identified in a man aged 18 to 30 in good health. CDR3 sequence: CASSLASYEQYF. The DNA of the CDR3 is TGTGCCAGCAGTTTGGCCAGCTACGAGCAGTACTTC.